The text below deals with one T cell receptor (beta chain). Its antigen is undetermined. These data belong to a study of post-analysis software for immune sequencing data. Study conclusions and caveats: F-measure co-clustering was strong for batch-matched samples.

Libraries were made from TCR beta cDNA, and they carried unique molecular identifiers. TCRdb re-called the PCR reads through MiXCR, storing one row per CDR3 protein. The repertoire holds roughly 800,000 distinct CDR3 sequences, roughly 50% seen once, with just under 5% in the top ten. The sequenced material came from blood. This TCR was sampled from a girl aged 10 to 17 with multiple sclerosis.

The CDR3 DNA follows: TGTGCCAGCTCTTCCTCAGCCCTGAACACTGAAGCTTTCTTT. Its protein is CASSSSALNTEAFF. V is TRBV27 and J is TRBJ1-1; no reliable D call. Germline V gives CDR1 MNHEY, CDR2 SMNVEV (reference sequence). V was pared by 8 bases and J by 0 bases, with 13 bases between. CDR3 length: 14 residues.